A single sample is the source of the 30 T cell receptor beta chains below, sequenced in a study of Ad26.COV2.S vaccination and SARS-CoV-2 variants. Sequenced by immunoSEQ multiplex PCR; TCRdb stores in-frame clones only, minus some. The sample contains over 450,000 clones, 80% to 90% of which appear only once. Described treatment: approximately 18 received Ad26.COV2.S at low or high dose, single or two shots; roughly five received placebo; per-sample allocation not given. Day 63 following the first vaccine or placebo injection was when the samples were taken. This specimen consisted of peripheral blood, obtained in a trial of Ad26.COV2.S vaccine versus placebo. These receptors were taken from a person between 18 and 65 years old who received the Ad26.COV2.S COVID-19 vaccine or a placebo.

V usage is TRBV5-4 and J usage is TRBJ1-3; unclear D gene. Trimming stripped 0 bases from V and 4 bases from J, with 5 bases between. There are 13 residues in the CDR3. Germline-derived CDR1 and CDR2 are SGHNT and YYREEE (reference sequence). CDR3 in amino acids: CASSLEQGNTIYF. In DNA, the CDR3 is TGTGCCAGCAGCTTGGAACAGGGAAACACCATATATTTT.

Written as DNA, the CDR3 is TGTGCCAGCAGGGGGACCCTTGAAAAACTGTTTTTT. It is translated as CASRGTLEKLFF. The rearrangement uses TRBV27 and TRBJ1-4, with D perhaps matching TRBD1 (5 bases). The V end was cut by 6 bases, the J end by 7 bases, with 9 bases between. Germline CDR1 MNHEY, CDR2 SMNVEV (reference sequence). This CDR3 is built from 12 residues.

The rearrangement joins TRBV7-8 to TRBJ1-4; D is unclear. The V end lost 5 bases, the J end lost 5 bases, and 18 bases lay between the germline ends. This CDR3 has 16 residues. The germline CDR1 and CDR2 sequences are SGHVS and FQNEAQ. The DNA of the CDR3 is TGTGCCAGCAGCCCCGCCTTTTTGGGAGGGAATGAAAAACTGTTTTTT. This translates into CASSPAFLGGNEKLFF.

The chain employs TRBV4-3 and TRBJ2-3; unclear D gene. Germline-derived CDR1 and CDR2 are LGHNA and YSLEER. This CDR3 has 15 amino acids. The germline V and J ends were trimmed by 2 bases and 0 bases, with 9 bases remaining between them. Here the CDR3 DNA reads TGCGCCAGCAGCCAAACCCCACTTAGCACAGATACGCAGTATTTT. It translates to CASSQTPLSTDTQYF.

The chain has TRBV13 and TRBJ1-2; D remains ambiguous. The germline V gene has CDR1 PRHDT and CDR2 FYEKMQ (reference sequence). The CDR3 sequence is 18 residues long. V gave up 2 bases and J gave up 1 base, with 20 bases separating them. Here the CDR3 DNA reads TGTGCCAGCAGCTTATCATACCAGGCAGGCGCGCTTAACTATGGCTACACCTTC. Translating gives CASSLSYQAGALNYGYTF. Full variable domain (remainder filled in from reference TRBV13 and TRBJ1-2): AAGVIQSPRHLIKEKRETATLKCYPIPRHDTVYWYQQGPGQDPQFLISFYEKMQSDKGSIPDRFSAQQFSDYHSELNMSSLELGDSALYFCASSLSYQAGALNYGYTFGSGTRLTVV.

The rearrangement uses TRBV30 and TRBJ1-2; D is possibly TRBD1 (5 bases). The CDR3 has 12 residues. V dropped 7 bases and J dropped 2 bases, with 11 bases sitting between them. The germline V gene encodes CDR1 GTSNPN and CDR2 SVGIG (reference sequence). The CDR3 is CASQGRNYGYTF. The CDR3 DNA sequence: TGTGCCTCGCAGGGACGGAACTATGGCTACACCTTC. Full variable domain (remainder filled in from reference TRBV30 and TRBJ1-2): SQTIHQWPATLVQPVGSPLSLECTVEGTSNPNLYWYRQAAGRGLQLLFYSVGIGQISSEVPQNLSASRPQDRQFILSSKKLLLSDSGFYLCASQGRNYGYTFGSGTRLTVV.

The genes are TRBV19 and TRBJ2-2, with D unclear. V was clipped by 3 bases and J by 4 bases, with 12 bases between them. The length of the CDR3 is 15 residues. The V gene's germline CDR1 is LNHDA and CDR2 SQIVND (reference sequence). The CDR3 here is CASSILDRSTGELFF. Written as DNA, the CDR3 is TGTGCCAGTAGTATCCTTGACCGCTCCACCGGGGAGCTGTTTTTT.

The V gene is TRBV6-5, the J gene TRBJ2-1; 9 bases map to TRBD1. V lost 6 bases to trimming and J lost 6 bases; unmatched junction nucleotides: 9. Germline V gene sequence: CDR1 MNHEY, CDR2 SVGAGI. This CDR3 is 15 amino acids long. The CDR3 DNA reads as TGTGCCAGCAGCTCCGACAGGGGGAGTGGCAATGAGCAGTTCTTC. Residues: CASSSDRGSGNEQFF.

This sequence joins TRBV19 and TRBJ2-6; a weak D match, TRBD1 (5 bases). Trimming cost V 3 bases and J 0 bases, with 12 bases left between them. Germline V gene sequence: CDR1 LNHDA, CDR2 SQIVND (reference sequence). The CDR3 runs 17 residues. CDR3 protein: CASSIAHGASGANVLTF. DNA of the CDR3: TGTGCCAGTAGTATCGCCCATGGGGCCTCTGGGGCCAACGTCCTGACTTTC.

Only one count was recorded for this clone. Other DNA sequences in the sample encode the same CDR3. The V and J genes are TRBV28 and TRBJ2-7; tentatively, D is TRBD1 (6 bases). The CDR3 sequence is 14 residues long. Germline V gives CDR1 MDHEN, CDR2 SYDVKM. V was shortened by 2 bases and J by 2 bases, with 10 bases between the two germline ends. This CDR3 reads CASSLGGDTYEQYF. In DNA form, the CDR3 reads TGTGCCAGCAGTTTAGGGGGCGACACCTACGAGCAGTACTTC. The variable domain in full, completed from reference TRBV28 and TRBJ2-7, reads DVKVTQSSRYLVKRTGEKVFLECVQDMDHENMFWYRQDPGLGLRLIYFSYDVKMKEKGDIPEGYSVSREKKERFSLILESASTNQTSMYLCASSLGGDTYEQYFGPGTRLTVT.

The chain has TRBV5-3 and TRBJ1-6; 11 nucleotides line up with TRBD1. TRBV5-3 is identified as an open reading frame with a role that is uncertain. V lost 4 bases to trimming and J lost 10 bases; unmatched junction nucleotides: 10. This CDR3 is built from 16 residues. In DNA, the CDR3 is TGTGCCAGAAGCGACCGGACAGGGGGCCATTCGTCACCCCTCCACTTT. Encoded protein: CARSDRTGGHSSPLHF.

This chain links TRBV15 with TRBJ2-5; TRBD2 matches 8 bases. Germline CDR1 reads LNHNV; CDR2 reads YYDKDF (reference sequence). Germline trimming cut 2 bases from V and 2 bases from J; bases unmatched to any gene: 7. CDR3 length: 16 amino acids. The CDR3 coding sequence is TGTGCCACCAGCAGACAGTGGACTAGCTTTCAAGAGACCCAGTACTTC. Translated: CATSRQWTSFQETQYF.

This CDR3 is CASSATVGQPQHF. Written as DNA, the CDR3 is TGTGCCAGCAGCGCCACGGTCGGTCAGCCCCAGCATTTT. This rearrangement joins TRBV9 to TRBJ1-5; D unresolved. Germline V CDR1 and CDR2: SGDLS, YYNGEE. The CDR3 length is 13 residues. The V gene lost 3 bases and the J gene lost 6 bases, with 10 bases spanning the gap.

The chain links TRBV7-2 to TRBJ2-2; 9 nucleotides line up with TRBD1. The CDR3 is made up of 15 amino acids. After removal of 2 bases from V and 7 bases from J, the junction contained 5 bases not matched to a gene. Germline values: CDR1 SGHTA, CDR2 FQGNSA. The CDR3 nucleotides are TGTGCCAGCAGCTTACGAACAGGGGGCGGCGGGGAGCTGTTTTTT. Its protein is CASSLRTGGGGELFF.

This chain joins TRBV6-5 and TRBJ2-7; D call uncertain. CDR3 length: 13 residues. The V gene's germline CDR1 is MNHEY and CDR2 SVGAGI. The V end lost 0 bases, the J end lost 4 bases, and 7 bases lay between the germline ends. The CDR3 DNA reads as TGTGCCAGCAGTTACTCGTACGGATACGAGCAGTACTTC. Translated: CASSYSYGYEQYF.

This chain links TRBV7-2 with TRBJ1-1, with 7 nucleotides matching TRBD1. V lost 5 bases, J lost 0 bases, and 12 bases stayed unmatched. The V gene's germline CDR1 is SGHTA and CDR2 FQGNSA. The CDR3 is 17 residues long. The CDR3 protein is CASSHHRGKRMNTEAFF. DNA of the CDR3: TGTGCCAGCAGCCATCACAGGGGTAAGAGGATGAACACTGAAGCTTTCTTT.

J is TRBJ2-5 and V is TRBV28; D gene uncertain. CDR3 length: 16 residues. The germline V and J ends were trimmed by 2 bases and 7 bases, with 20 bases remaining between them. Germline-derived CDR1 and CDR2 are MDHEN and SYDVKM. CDR3 amino acids: CASSLPQTGPSGTQYF. In nucleotides, the CDR3 is TGTGCCAGCAGTTTACCACAGACTGGACCAAGTGGGACCCAGTACTTC.

This chain connects TRBV7-2 to TRBJ1-6; TRBD1 matches at 7 bases. The CDR3 is 16 amino acids. The germline V gene encodes CDR1 SGHTA and CDR2 FQGNSA. V lost 5 bases, J lost 10 bases, and 14 bases stayed unmatched. The CDR3 nucleotides are TGTGCCAGCAGCGAAAGACCGGGACAGATAATCTCACCCCTCCACTTT. It encodes CASSERPGQIISPLHF.

The rearrangement uses TRBV7-2 and TRBJ1-2; D possibly corresponds to TRBD1 (5 bases). Between the trimmed V and J ends, which lost 1 base and 4 bases, there was a span of 13 bases. This CDR3 region has 15 residues. The germline V gene has CDR1 SGHTA and CDR2 FQGNSA. This CDR3 reads CASSLGGQGVYGYTF. CDR3 in DNA: TGTGCCAGCAGCTTAGGTGGGCAGGGAGTCTATGGCTACACCTTC.

The chain is built from TRBV3-1 (or the pseudogene TRBV3-2) and TRBJ2-1; TRBD2 might be the D (5 bases). V lost 7 bases to trimming and J lost 1 base, with 20 bases between them. The CDR3 spans 17 residues. Germline V CDR1 and CDR2: LGHDT, YNNKEL (reference sequence). The chain's CDR3 is CASTSRPGGGSYNEQFF. The CDR3, as DNA: TGTGCCAGCACCTCCAGGCCTGGAGGCGGGTCCTACAATGAGCAGTTCTTC.

This chain links TRBV6-5 with TRBJ2-7; no clear D. The CDR3 consists of 11 residues. CDR1 and CDR2 from the germline V gene are MNHEY and SVGAGI. Trimming took 5 bases from V and 4 from J, leaving 6 bases between them. CDR3 protein: CASSQQYEQYF. Written as DNA, the CDR3 is TGTGCCAGCAGTCAACAGTACGAGCAGTACTTC.

This clone appeared once. The rearrangement joins TRBV19 to TRBJ2-1; weak D call: TRBD2 (6 bases). Trimming shortened V by 3 bases and J by 3 bases, and 15 bases separated the two germline ends. CDR1 is LNHDA and CDR2 is SQIVND in the germline V gene (reference sequence). The CDR3 has 16 amino acids. DNA for the CDR3: TGTGCCAGTAGTATGTATGCGGGGAATCTCTACAATGAGCAGTTCTTC. Translating it yields CASSMYAGNLYNEQFF.

The chain combines TRBV6-5 with TRBJ1-1; 10 bases agree with TRBD1. Germline trimming cut 8 bases from V and 4 bases from J; bases unmatched to any gene: 7. Germline CDR1 is MNHEY and CDR2 is SVGAGI. The CDR3 is 14 residues long. The CDR3 protein is CASGSGTGATEAFF. CDR3 bases: TGTGCCAGCGGATCCGGGACAGGGGCCACTGAAGCTTTCTTT.

Comment on this clone: Other DNA sequences from this sample encode an identical CDR3 as well. The J gene is TRBJ1-5, the V gene TRBV6-5; 9 bases are shared with TRBD1. Per the germline V gene, CDR1 is MNHEY and CDR2 is SVGAGI. The V gene end was trimmed by 9 bases and the J gene end by 6 bases; junction bases not matched to a gene: 6. The CDR3 runs 13 residues. The CDR3 region is CASSGTGSQPQHF. In DNA, the CDR3 is TGTGCCAGTTCTGGGACAGGGAGTCAGCCCCAGCATTTT.

This clone was observed a single time. The chain is built from TRBV7-2 and TRBJ1-6, with 9 nucleotides matching TRBD1. This CDR3 is 13 amino acids long. The trim removed 8 bases at V and 5 bases at J, leaving 1 base unmatched. CDR1 is SGHTA, CDR2 FQGNSA, per germline. As DNA, the CDR3 is TGTGCCAGCGGGACAGGGAATAATTCACCCCTCCACTTT. Residues: CASGTGNNSPLHF.

Here the CDR3 reads CASSKDRWGQPQHF. CDR3 coding DNA: TGTGCCAGCAGCAAAGACAGGTGGGGCCAGCCCCAGCATTTT. This chain links TRBV11-2 with TRBJ1-5; a weak D match, TRBD1 (6 bases). V was cut by 5 bases and J by 7 bases, with 15 bases left in between. The CDR3 loop spans 14 amino acids. Germline V CDR1 and CDR2: SGHAT, FQNNGV.

This chain joins TRBV2 and TRBJ2-7; D is perhaps TRBD1 (6 bases). V shed 6 bases and J shed 7 bases, with 10 bases lying between them. The V gene's germline CDR1 is SNHLY and CDR2 FYNNEI. The CDR3 extends over 11 amino acids. Written as DNA, the CDR3 is TGTGCCAGCAGCGGACAGAGGGAGCAGTACTTC. It codes for CASSGQREQYF.

The CDR3 protein is CASSPPVGAGTGELFF. CDR3 bases: TGTGCCAGCTCACCACCTGTCGGGGCGGGCACCGGGGAGCTGTTTTTT. The chain links TRBV18 to TRBJ2-2, with D tentatively TRBD1 or TRBD2 (5 bases each). The germline V gene encodes CDR1 KGHSH and CDR2 LQKENI. Trimming left V 0 bases short and J 4 bases short, with 12 bases between. The CDR3 length is 16 residues.

This clone was seen a single time. This chain connects TRBV29-1 to TRBJ2-1, with a weak D call TRBD1 (6 bases). The CDR3 is 16 residues long. Trimming cost V 6 bases and J 0 bases, with 18 bases left between them. Germline-derived CDR1 and CDR2 are SQVTM and ANQGSEA. Here the CDR3 reads CSVPATGPSSYNEQFF. The CDR3 nucleotides are TGCAGCGTCCCTGCTACAGGGCCCTCCTCCTACAATGAGCAGTTCTTC.

The gene calls are TRBV5-5 and TRBJ2-5; D call uncertain. The CDR3 covers 14 residues. Germline CDR1 and CDR2: SGHKS and YYEKEE (reference sequence). Between the trimmed V and J ends, which lost 5 bases and 5 bases, there was a span of 16 bases. This CDR3 reads CASSVVVIAETQYF. The CDR3 region has the DNA TGTGCCAGCAGTGTGGTTGTGATTGCTGAGACCCAGTACTTC.